Following are 27 T cell receptor beta chains from one sample sequenced in a study of cytomegalovirus exposure and HLA in healthy donors. PCR primers comprised 60 Vbeta and 13 Jbeta primers. The data were produced by immunoSEQ multiplex PCR, yet TCRdb's version contains in-frame clones alone and is incomplete. The table records just over 150,000 clones, about 79% of them present only once. The sample taken for sequencing was PBMCs. These receptors came from a woman aged 50 to 60 in good health and CMV-seropositive.

This clone was recorded a few times. The chain uses TRBV6-1 and TRBJ1-2; 7 bases fit TRBD1. The CDR3 is 15 amino acids. V dropped 4 bases and J dropped 1; count of bases not matched to a gene: 6. Per germline, CDR1 MNHNS and CDR2 SASEGT. In nucleotides, the CDR3 is TGTGCCAGCAGTGGAGGACAGGTCGTTAACTATGGCTACACCTTC. This gives the protein CASSGGQVVNYGYTF.

This CDR3 is CASSHYGTVNTEAFF. The CDR3, as DNA: TGCGCCAGCAGCCATTACGGGACAGTGAACACTGAAGCTTTCTTT. The rearrangement joins TRBV4-1 to TRBJ1-1, with TRBD1 matching over 7 bases. The CDR3 totals 15 residues. The junction had 4 bases not matched to a gene; V was cut back by 3 bases and J by 0 bases. In germline, CDR1 is MGHRA, CDR2 YSYEKL.

This clone appeared a few times. The chain links TRBV27 to TRBJ2-7, with D perhaps matching TRBD1 (6 bases). The V and J ends lost 6 bases and 3 bases respectively, with 15 bases between them. Germline V gene data show CDR1 as MNHEY and CDR2 as SMNVEV (reference sequence). This CDR3 is built from 14 residues. The DNA of the CDR3 is TGTGCCAGCAGCTACCGGGACATCGGCTACGAGCAGTACTTC. Amino acid sequence: CASSYRDIGYEQYF.

This chain uses TRBV28 with TRBJ1-5; D gene unclear. Germline V CDR1 and CDR2: MDHEN, SYDVKM. V was shortened by 5 bases and J by 6 bases, with 14 bases between the two germline ends. There are 14 residues in the CDR3. CDR3 amino acids: CASSKEAVSQPQHF. In nucleotides, the CDR3 is TGTGCCAGCAGTAAAGAGGCGGTAAGTCAGCCCCAGCATTTT.

The chain carries TRBV29-1 and TRBJ2-7, with a weak D call TRBD1 (6 bases). Trimming took 0 bases from V and 6 from J, leaving 12 bases between them. The V gene's germline CDR1 is SQVTM and CDR2 ANQGSEA. This CDR3 has 13 amino acids. The CDR3 bases are TGCAGCGTTGAAGAGGGGGCGTCGTTCGAGCAGTACTTC. Its translation: CSVEEGASFEQYF.

The chain recombines TRBV6-5 with TRBJ1-1; a possible D gene is TRBD1 (6 bases). The CDR3 sequence is 15 residues long. V gave up 7 bases and J gave up 0 bases, with 15 bases separating them. CDR1 is MNHEY and CDR2 is SVGAGI in the germline V gene. The CDR3 region has the DNA TGTGCCAGCATCAGGGTGAGGGGGATGAACACTGAAGCTTTCTTT. Translation gives CASIRVRGMNTEAFF.

V usage is TRBV2 and J usage is TRBJ2-1, with 13 positions matching TRBD2. Trimming took 4 bases from V and 8 from J; bases not matched to a gene: 2. Germline CDR1 reads SNHLY; CDR2 reads FYNNEI. This CDR3 contains 14 residues. CDR3 sequence (DNA): TGTGCCAGCAGTGGGACTAGCGGGGGCTATGAGCAGTTCTTC. Its protein product is CASSGTSGGYEQFF.

The chain has TRBV6-1 and TRBJ1-5, with D possibly being TRBD1 (5 bases). The germline gives CDR1 MNHNS, CDR2 SASEGT. Trimming took 1 base from V and 5 from J, leaving 12 bases between them. The CDR3 is 15 residues long. The chain's CDR3 is CASSEVGGSYQPQHF. The CDR3 DNA reads as TGTGCCAGCAGTGAAGTGGGGGGGAGTTATCAGCCCCAGCATTTT.

This clone was seen once. CDR3: CASRRNRMAPTDTQYF. The CDR3 nucleotides are TGCGCCAGCAGGCGGAACAGGATGGCCCCCACAGATACGCAGTATTTT. The chain is built from TRBV10-2 and TRBJ2-3; TRBD1 is a possible D gene (5 bases). The ends were cut back, 6 bases at V and 2 bases at J, with 18 bases in the middle. CDR3 length: 16 amino acids. Germline CDR1 and CDR2: WSHSY and SAAADI.

The rearrangement uses TRBV2 and TRBJ2-7, with 12 bases fitting TRBD2. The junction had 8 bases not matched to a gene; V was cut back by 10 bases and J by 7 bases. The CDR3 runs 13 residues. Germline V CDR1 and CDR2: SNHLY, FYNNEI. CDR3 nucleotides: TGTGCCACCAGCCGGACTAGCGGGGTTGAGCAGTACTTC. Translated, it gives CATSRTSGVEQYF.

With regard to this clone: One junction end disagrees with the germline gene, perhaps due to a read error. The genes are TRBV7-7 and TRBJ2-5, with TRBD2 identical over 9 bases. Germline-derived CDR1 and CDR2 are SSHAT and FNYEAQ (reference sequence). This CDR3 has 17 amino acids. DNA for the CDR3: TGTGCTAGCAGCTTGGGCCAATTCGTAGCGGGGGAAGAGACCCAGTACTTC. This translates into CASSLGQFVAGEETQYF.

This clone has more than one count but fewer than ten. The chain uses TRBV6-5 and TRBJ1-4; the match to TRBD1 covers 7 bases. The germline V gene encodes CDR1 MNHEY and CDR2 SVGAGI. The CDR3 runs to 16 residues. The J segment lost 8 bases and the V segment lost 0 bases, leaving 9 bases of the junction unmatched. The CDR3: CASSYSWDSIGEKLFF. CDR3 nucleotides: TGTGCCAGCAGTTACTCCTGGGACAGTATCGGGGAAAAACTGTTTTTT.

The V and J genes are TRBV18 and TRBJ1-4, with TRBD1 matching 8 bases. Germline trimming cut 3 bases from V and 8 bases from J; bases unmatched to any gene: 5. Germline values: CDR1 KGHSH, CDR2 LQKENI. This CDR3 comprises 14 residues. CDR3 DNA: TGTGCCAGCTCACCGACAGGGGCGGGAGAAAAACTGTTTTTT. Protein product: CASSPTGAGEKLFF.

The V gene is TRBV7-9, the J gene TRBJ1-2; D is possibly TRBD1 (5 bases). Germline CDR1 reads SEHNR; CDR2 reads FQNEAQ (reference sequence). V was shortened by 1 base and J by 7 bases, with 13 bases between the two germline ends. The CDR3 spans 14 residues. The CDR3 DNA reads as TGTGCCAGCAGCTTAGTTTCAGGGTTAGGTGGCTACACCTTC. Translating it yields CASSLVSGLGGYTF.

V and J are TRBV5-4 and TRBJ2-2; 13 bases line up with TRBD2. Trimming cost V 0 bases and J 6 bases; bases outside gene matches: 8. CDR1 and CDR2 from the germline V gene are SGHNT and YYREEE (reference sequence). This CDR3 has 18 amino acids. The CDR3 DNA is TGTGCCAGCAGCTTGGGGACTAGCGGGAGTCGAACACCCGGGGAGCTGTTTTTT. This translates into CASSLGTSGSRTPGELFF. Full variable domain (outside the CDR3, taken from reference TRBV5-4 and TRBJ2-2): ETGVTQSPTHLIKTRGQQVTLRCSSQSGHNTVSWYQQALGQGPQFIFQYYREEENGRGNFPPRFSGLQFPNYSSELNVNALELDDSALYLCASSLGTSGSRTPGELFFGEGSRLTVL.

This rearrangement joins TRBV28 to TRBJ1-5; 8 bases line up with TRBD1. Germline V gives CDR1 MDHEN, CDR2 SYDVKM. V lost 4 bases to trimming and J lost 2 bases; unmatched junction nucleotides: 22. The CDR3 totals 21 residues. The CDR3 nucleotides read TGTGCCAGCAGTTCCCCACGGACCCGGACAGGGATTTTTCGCGGCAATCAGCCCCAGCATTTT. Protein sequence: CASSSPRTRTGIFRGNQPQHF.

The chain carries TRBV15 and TRBJ2-7, with unresolved D. The CDR3 is 13 residues long. Germline V gives CDR1 LNHNV, CDR2 YYDKDF (reference sequence). Trimming stripped 0 bases from V and 3 bases from J, with 6 bases between. CDR3 nucleotide sequence: TGTGCCACCAGCAGAGATGGCAGCTACGAGCAGTACTTC. This codes for CATSRDGSYEQYF.

The CDR3 sequence: CSVEYRGRSAFF. The CDR3 DNA sequence: TGCAGCGTTGAATATAGGGGGCGGTCGGCTTTCTTT. The rearrangement uses TRBV29-1 and TRBJ1-1; 7 positions match TRBD1. CDR3 length: 12 amino acids. Germline-derived CDR1 and CDR2 are SQVTM and ANQGSEA. V shed 2 bases and J 11 bases; nucleotides not matched to a gene: 8. The full variable domain, its missing parts supplied by reference TRBV29-1 and TRBJ1-1, is SAVISQKPSRDICQRGTSLTIQCQVDSQVTMMFWYRQQPGQSLTLIATANQGSEATYESGFVIDKFPISRPNLTFSTLTVSNMSPEDSSIYLCSVEYRGRSAFFGQGTRLTVV.

This clone was counted a single time. This chain uses TRBV29-1 with TRBJ2-5; possible D gene TRBD2, 5 bases. V lost 1 base to trimming and J lost 11 bases, with 17 bases between them. The CDR3 runs 13 residues. Looked up from germline, CDR1 is SQVTM and CDR2 is ANQGSEA. The CDR3, as DNA: TGCAGCGTTGAAGGTTATTGGGGAGAGGAGCAGTACTTC. Translation: CSVEGYWGEEQYF. Using reference TRBV29-1 and TRBJ2-5 for the parts outside the CDR3, the full variable domain is SAVISQKPSRDICQRGTSLTIQCQVDSQVTMMFWYRQQPGQSLTLIATANQGSEATYESGFVIDKFPISRPNLTFSTLTVSNMSPEDSSIYLCSVEGYWGEEQYFGPGTRLLVL.

For the CDR3, the DNA is TGTGCCAGCAGCTTAGGACAGGGTCGCAACTACGAGCAGTACTTC. Encoded protein: CASSLGQGRNYEQYF. The genes are TRBV11-1 and TRBJ2-5; 7 nucleotides match TRBD1. The J call is uncertain, as TRBJ2-7 better fits the DNA end. The CDR3 sequence is 15 residues long. Per germline, CDR1 SGHAT and CDR2 FQDESV (reference sequence).

The chain uses TRBV7-8 and TRBJ2-1; D perhaps matches TRBD2 (6 bases). The germline V gene has CDR1 SGHVS and CDR2 FQNEAQ. The CDR3 is 15 amino acids. V dropped 1 base and J dropped 2 bases, with 9 bases sitting between them. This CDR3 reads CASSLVSGAYNEQFF. The CDR3 DNA is TGTGCCAGCAGCTTAGTTAGCGGAGCCTACAATGAGCAGTTCTTC.

The CDR3 nucleotides are TGCAGCGTTGTCTGGGCCGGTAGCGGGGGGGCCACAGATACGCAGTATTTT. Translated: CSVVWAGSGGATDTQYF. The gene calls are TRBV29-1 and TRBJ2-3; 11 bases align to TRBD2. From germline, CDR1 is SQVTM and CDR2 ANQGSEA. The CDR3 covers 17 residues. J gave up 2 bases and V 4 bases, and 11 bases lay outside the gene matches.

The rearrangement uses TRBV28 and TRBJ2-1; 12 nucleotides match TRBD1. V dropped 5 bases and J dropped 8; count of bases not matched to a gene: 10. CDR1 MDHEN and CDR2 SYDVKM come from the germline V gene. The CDR3 is 16 amino acids. In DNA form, the CDR3 reads TGTGCCAGCAGTATACCGGGACAGGGGGCATTGGATGAGCAGTTCTTC. Translation gives CASSIPGQGALDEQFF.

Only a few counts were recorded for this clone. This chain uses TRBV10-3 with TRBJ1-6; a possible D gene is TRBD1 (6 bases). CDR1 is ENHRY, CDR2 SYGVKD, per germline. The CDR3 is made up of 16 amino acids. V lost 6 bases and J lost 5, with 17 bases in between. The CDR3 sequence is CAIRQGLASNNSPLHF. CDR3 sequence (DNA): TGTGCCATCAGACAGGGTCTGGCGTCCAATAATTCACCCCTCCACTTT.

The rearrangement uses TRBV29-1 and TRBJ2-3; 9 nucleotides align to TRBD1. Germline V gene data show CDR1 as SQVTM and CDR2 as ANQGSEA. Trimming took 5 bases from V and 4 from J; bases not matched to a gene: 4. CDR3 length: 13 residues. DNA of the CDR3: TGCAGCGTTTCCCGGGACAGGGCAGATACGCAGTATTTT. Translated: CSVSRDRADTQYF.

The V call is TRBV29-1, the J call TRBJ2-1; 9 bases fit TRBD2. Germline CDR1 is SQVTM and CDR2 is ANQGSEA. CDR3 length: 15 residues. V lost 7 bases to trimming and J lost 9 bases; unmatched junction nucleotides: 16. CDR3 sequence: CSGGSSGSLGGEQFF. The CDR3 DNA sequence: TGCAGCGGCGGGAGTAGCGGGAGTCTAGGGGGTGAGCAGTTCTTC.

This chain connects TRBV6-6 to TRBJ1-3, with TRBD1 as a possible D gene (6 bases). Germline V CDR1 and CDR2: MNHNY, SVGAGI (reference sequence). The CDR3 runs to 13 residues. Trimming pared 6 bases from V and 8 bases from J, leaving 14 bases between. Here the CDR3 reads CASRPTGLDTIYF. CDR3 nucleotide sequence: TGTGCCAGCAGGCCCACAGGGTTGGACACCATATATTTT.